This TCR beta chain was found in a study of blood T cell repertoires in COVID-19. Study at large: COVID-19 samples from acute and convalescent phases originated in the United States, Italy and Spain. Nucleic acid was either cDNA or gDNA, and it came from T cells, B-cell-depleted T cells, or PBMCs.

Germline trimming cut 5 bases from V and 4 bases from J; bases unmatched to any gene: 3. CDR1 is SGHTA, CDR2 FQGNSA, per germline. There are 13 residues in the CDR3. Original methodology: Amplifying reference gene primers gave estimates of nucleated cell counts. Sequencing used immunoSEQ multiplex PCR; TCRdb keeps in-frame clones, though not all of them. V, J and clone size reflect that table, while D and trimming were determined from the DNA. The table includes more than 200,000 clones, over 75% detected once. The rearrangement uses TRBV7-2 and TRBJ1-1, with TRBD1 matching over 8 bases. The sequencing sample was made of peripheral blood. This clonotype was sampled from a man at least 80 years old with acute or convalescent COVID-19. The CDR3, as DNA: TGTGCCAGCAGCCAAGGACAGGGCACTGAAGCTTTCTTT. Amino acid sequence: CASSQGQGTEAFF.